These T cell receptor beta chains were read from a single sample in a study of shared clonotypes between healthy human individuals. Clones were read by immunoSEQ multiplex PCR, and TCRdb kept only the in-frame ones, dropping some. This sample has about 980,000 clones, with 76% found just once. The specimen was memory CD4+ T cells sorted from blood. These receptors came from a man aged 18 to 35 in good health. Each CDR3 is given with its conserved first and last residue. Fields, in order: clone size, V gene, J gene, D gene, CDR3 protein, CDR3 DNA. D genes are given only for firm matches. Size is omitted from some rows. Given values are once, few, many or a class for expanded clones.

>many|TRBV30|TRBJ1-6|NA
CAWSRDNHLVGSPLHF
TGTGCCTGGAGTCGAGACAACCACCTCGTAGGATCACCCCTCCACTTT
>NA|TRBV5-1|TRBJ1-1|TRBD1
CASSLETGGTAFF
TGCGCCAGCAGCTTGGAGACAGGGGGGACAGCTTTCTTT
>few|TRBV5-8|TRBJ1-1|NA
CASRFFVLNTEAFF
TGTGCCAGCAGGTTTTTCGTTCTGAACACTGAAGCTTTCTTT
>NA|TRBV5-1|TRBJ2-7|TRBD1
CASSGSGTGHEQYF
TGCGCCAGCAGCGGATCCGGGACAGGGCACGAGCAGTACTTC
>NA|TRBV11-2|TRBJ1-2|NA
CASSPGRTTSHGYTF
TGTGCCAGCAGCCCCGGGAGGACTACCTCACATGGCTACACCTTC
>NA|TRBV5-6|TRBJ2-7|NA
CASSPLGLGGSTYEQYF
TGTGCCAGCAGCCCCCTAGGACTAGGGGGTAGCACCTACGAGCAGTACTTC
>NA|TRBV6-1|TRBJ2-3|NA
CASSQWGGPNTQYF
TGTGCCAGCAGCCAGTGGGGGGGCCCGAATACGCAGTATTTT
>NA|TRBV2|TRBJ1-6|NA
CASSEVALRQADSPLHF
TGTGCCAGCAGTGAAGTCGCGTTGAGACAGGCGGATTCACCCCTCCACTTT
>NA|TRBV5-4|TRBJ1-2|NA
CASSFQGNYGYTF
TGTGCCAGCAGCTTTCAGGGCAACTATGGCTACACCTTC
>few|TRBV30|TRBJ1-6|TRBD1
CAWEGARKDSPLHF
TGTGCCTGGGAGGGGGCGCGGAAGGATTCACCCCTCCACTTT
>once|TRBV19|TRBJ1-1|TRBD1
CASSTGTASAFF
TGTGCCAGTAGTACGGGGACAGCAAGTGCTTTCTTT
>once|TRBV25-1|TRBJ2-5|NA
CASSQAGETQYF
TGTGCCAGCAGTCAAGCCGGAGAGACCCAGTACTTC
>few|TRBV20-1|TRBJ2-1|NA
CSASHQNEQFF
TGCAGTGCTAGCCATCAGAATGAGCAGTTCTTC
>NA|TRBV7-2|TRBJ1-1|NA
CASSGIGVIEAFF
TGTGCCAGCAGCGGCATTGGGGTAATTGAGGCTTTCTTT
>few|TRBV9|TRBJ1-4|TRBD1
CASSARTGGAGTNEKLFF
TGTGCCAGCAGCGCCCGGACAGGGGGCGCGGGAACTAATGAAAAACTGTTTTTT
>NA|TRBV28|TRBJ1-5|TRBD1
CASSLTGTGGQPQHF
TGTGCCAGCAGTTTGACCGGGACAGGGGGACAGCCCCAGCATTTT
>once|TRBV6-1|TRBJ1-1|TRBD1
CASSGQGGGEAFF
TGTGCCAGCAGCGGACAGGGTGGGGGTGAAGCTTTCTTT